A selection of T cell receptor beta chains follows, all from one sample in a study of cytomegalovirus exposure and HLA in healthy donors. Sequenced by immunoSEQ multiplex PCR; TCRdb stores in-frame clones only, minus some. The sample holds 200,000 or so clones, 70% to 90% seen once. Specimen: PBMCs. Receptors were obtained from a woman aged 18-29 years in good health and CMV-seropositive. Both conserved end residues are part of each CDR3. D genes are given only for firm matches. Clone size is given for some rows only: seen once, a few or many times, or a class if the clone is expanded.

clone_size	j_call	d_call	v_call	cdr3_nt	cdr3_aa
few	TRBJ2-1	-	TRBV12-5	TGTGCTAGTGGCCCTGTCCCCCACAATGAGCAGTTCTTC	CASGPVPHNEQFF
-	TRBJ1-2	TRBD1	TRBV5-6	TGTGCCAGCAGCTACCAGGGGGCCTATGGCTACACCTTC	CASSYQGAYGYTF
few	TRBJ2-5	TRBD1	TRBV25-1	TGTGCCAGCAGTGACAGGGGGAAAGAGACCCAGTACTTC	CASSDRGKETQYF
-	TRBJ2-1	-	TRBV4-1	TGCGCCAGCAGCCCACCAAACGAGGCCCAGTTCTTC	CASSPPNEAQFF
-	TRBJ1-1	TRBD1	TRBV6-6	TGTGCCAGCAGTTACACTCCCAGACAGGGGGAAACTGAAGCTTTCTTT	CASSYTPRQGETEAFF
-	TRBJ2-5	TRBD2	TRBV4-2	TGTGCCAGCAGCCAAGATCCCGTCCCAGCGGGGGGTGAGACCCAGTACTTC	CASSQDPVPAGGETQYF
-	TRBJ2-5	TRBD2	TRBV18	TGTGCCAGCTCAGGTAGACTAGCGGCAGAGACCCAGTACTTC	CASSGRLAAETQYF
-	TRBJ2-1	TRBD2	TRBV6-4	TGTGCCAGCCAGCCCTCTAGCGGGGGGGGGAGCAATGAGCAGTTCTTC	CASQPSSGGGSNEQFF
-	TRBJ2-1	TRBD2	TRBV13	TGTGCCAGCAGCGGCGCGAGGGCGGGGGGAGGTAGCTCCTACAATGAGCAGTTCTTC	CASSGARAGGGSSYNEQFF
once	TRBJ2-3	TRBD1	TRBV27	TGTGCCAGCAGTTGGACAGGGGTCTCAGCAGATACGCAGTATTTT	CASSWTGVSADTQYF
-	TRBJ2-3	-	TRBV2	TGTGCCAGCAGTTCTGGAACAGGCCCAGGGCTGGATACGCAGTATTTT	CASSSGTGPGLDTQYF
-	TRBJ1-3	-	TRBV6-1	TGTGCCAGCAGTGATGGAGGCCATCCAATACCTGGAAACACCATATATTTT	CASSDGGHPIPGNTIYF
-	TRBJ1-1	-	TRBV10-3	TGTGCCATCAGCGGGGGGGGGAGGAACACTGAAGCTTTCTTT	CAISGGGRNTEAFF
-	TRBJ1-2	-	TRBV29-1	TGCAGCGTTGTCCTGGGACTTTTGAATGGCTACACCTTC	CSVVLGLLNGYTF
-	TRBJ2-7	TRBD2	TRBV28	TGTGCCAGCAGTGTCCAGCGGGGGGGCTACGAGCAGTACTTC	CASSVQRGGYEQYF
-	TRBJ2-7	-	TRBV11-2	TGTGCCAGCAGCTCGCCCAGGCCCGGGGGTGAAGAGCAGTACTTC	CASSSPRPGGEEQYF
-	TRBJ2-7	TRBD1	TRBV7-6	TGTGCCAGCAGCGCCACAGGGGGCAGGGAGGGAGAGCAGTACTTC	CASSATGGREGEQYF
-	TRBJ2-2	-	TRBV27	TGTGCCAGCACTGTAAGGTTGGTGAAGACCGGACAGACGAACACCGGGGAGCTGTTTTTT	CASTVRLVKTGQTNTGELFF
few	TRBJ2-5	-	TRBV18	TGTGCCAGCTCACCACCGAGACTCGACCGGGGGACCCAGTACTTC	CASSPPRLDRGTQYF
-	TRBJ2-5	-	TRBV7-9	TGTGCCAGCAGCGGGCTGGGTGGAGAGACCCAGTACTTC	CASSGLGGETQYF
-	TRBJ2-5	TRBD1	TRBV5-1	TGCGCCAGCAGCCTGGGACAGTCCGAGACAGAGACCCAGTACTTC	CASSLGQSETETQYF
few	TRBJ1-2	-	TRBV7-2	TGTGCCAGCAGCTTCCCAGGGTCTACGCGGTATGGCTACACCTTC	CASSFPGSTRYGYTF